The 30 T cell receptor beta chains below come from one sample, sequenced in a study of blood T cell repertoires in COVID-19. Some clones are missing from TCRdb's copy, which holds only in-frame ones; the method was immunoSEQ multiplex PCR. Counted here are roughly 250,000 clones, 82% occurring once; the ten biggest clones make up 4% to 6%. Sequenced: peripheral blood. The receptors were gathered from a woman older than 75 with active or convalescent COVID-19.

This rearrangement joins TRBV3-1 (or the pseudogene TRBV3-2) to TRBJ2-3; TRBD2 is a possible D gene (6 bases). V lost 3 bases to trimming and J lost 10 bases, with 11 bases between them. This CDR3 comprises 12 residues. Per germline, CDR1 LGHDT and CDR2 YNNKEL (reference sequence). CDR3 sequence (DNA): TGTGCCAGCAGCCACCGGGGGTCGGCGCAGTATTTT. Its protein product is CASSHRGSAQYF.

The V gene is TRBV24-1, the J gene TRBJ1-2, with TRBD1 identical over 8 bases. Trimming took 9 bases from V and 3 from J; bases not matched to a gene: 5. The CDR3 sequence is 13 residues long. CDR1 and CDR2 from the germline V gene are KGHDR and SFDVKD. CDR3 coding DNA: TGTGCCACCTCAACGACAGGGGACTATGGCTACACCTTC. Protein product: CATSTTGDYGYTF.

The V and J genes are TRBV19 and TRBJ1-2, with a tentative D call TRBD1 (5 bases). The V and J ends lost 3 bases and 2 bases respectively, with 19 bases between them. The germline gives CDR1 LNHDA, CDR2 SQIVND (reference sequence). There are 17 residues in the CDR3. This chain's CDR3 is CASSMFGGTATNYGYTF. For the CDR3, the DNA is TGTGCCAGTAGTATGTTTGGAGGGACGGCCACAAACTATGGCTACACCTTC.

This clone was detected only once. The chain joins TRBV7-2 to TRBJ2-7; D call uncertain. Germline loops: CDR1 SGHTA, CDR2 FQGNSA. This CDR3 region has 14 residues. Trimming removed 3 bases from V and 1 base from J, with 10 bases in between. The CDR3: CASSFDSTSYEQYF. For the CDR3, the DNA is TGTGCCAGCAGCTTCGACTCCACTTCCTACGAGCAGTACTTC.

The V and J genes are TRBV7-8 and TRBJ2-1, with no clear D. The germline gives CDR1 SGHVS, CDR2 FQNEAQ. CDR3 length equals 14 residues. V was cut by 1 base and J by 4 bases, with 8 bases left in between. The CDR3 coding sequence is TGTGCCAGCAGCTTAGGTGCGGTTTACAATGAGCAGTTCTTC. Amino acids: CASSLGAVYNEQFF. Complete variable domain (other parts from reference TRBV7-8 and TRBJ2-1): GAGVSQSPRYKVAKRGQDVALRCDPISGHVSLFWYQQALGQGPEFLTYFQNEAQLDKSGLPSDRFFAERPEGSVSTLKIQRTQQEDSAVYLCASSLGAVYNEQFFGPGTRLTVL.

This clone was picked up a small number of times. The chain joins TRBV7-9 to TRBJ2-5; TRBD2 matches 8 bases. The CDR3 covers 16 residues. Germline V gene sequence: CDR1 SEHNR, CDR2 FQNEAQ (reference sequence). V lost 4 bases, J lost 4 bases, and 11 bases stayed unmatched. The CDR3 is CASSSPTSGGGETQYF. The CDR3, as DNA: TGTGCCAGCAGCTCGCCCACTAGCGGAGGGGGAGAGACCCAGTACTTC.

A word on this clone: This specimen includes other DNA sequences encoding the same CDR3. CDR3 region: CSARTGEKLFF. The CDR3 DNA follows: TGCAGTGCCCGGACGGGGGAAAAACTGTTTTTT. The chain has TRBV20-1 and TRBJ1-4; D is uncertain. Germline lookup yields CDR1 DFQATT and CDR2 SNEGSKA (reference sequence). With 6 bases removed from V and 8 bases from J, the gap between germline ends came to 10 bases. CDR3 length: 11 residues.

This sequence joins TRBV19 and TRBJ1-4; 7 bases agree with TRBD1. Per the germline V gene, CDR1 is LNHDA and CDR2 is SQIVND (reference sequence). The CDR3 contains 15 residues. Losses at the gene ends were 5 bases for V and 7 bases for J; bases not matched to a gene: 10. The CDR3 sequence is CASSYRQGGAEKLFF. The CDR3 coding sequence is TGTGCCAGTAGTTACCGACAGGGCGGCGCTGAAAAACTGTTTTTT.

The chain is built from TRBV7-8 and TRBJ1-1, with 8 bases fitting TRBD1. CDR1 SGHVS and CDR2 FQNEAQ come from the germline V gene. This CDR3 comprises 15 residues. J lost 4 bases, V lost 5 bases, and 9 bases had no gene match. The chain's CDR3 is CASSVRTGLGTEAFF. The CDR3 DNA reads TGTGCCAGCAGCGTCAGGACAGGGCTGGGCACTGAAGCTTTCTTT. Full variable domain (remainder filled in from reference TRBV7-8 and TRBJ1-1): GAGVSQSPRYKVAKRGQDVALRCDPISGHVSLFWYQQALGQGPEFLTYFQNEAQLDKSGLPSDRFFAERPEGSVSTLKIQRTQQEDSAVYLCASSVRTGLGTEAFFGQGTRLTVV.

The V gene is TRBV19, the J gene TRBJ1-1; D ambiguous. Trimming took off 7 bases at V and 1 base at J, with 10 bases between the two ends. The CDR3 consists of 13 residues. Germline lookup yields CDR1 LNHDA and CDR2 SQIVND (reference sequence). For the CDR3, the DNA is TGTGCCAGTAAGAGATTCCAGAACACTGAAGCTTTCTTT. Translating gives CASKRFQNTEAFF.

This clone was found a few times. The chain carries TRBV10-3 and TRBJ1-6; the match to TRBD1 covers 8 bases. The junction had 9 bases not matched to a gene; V was cut back by 7 bases and J by 7 bases. CDR1 and CDR2 from the germline V gene are ENHRY and SYGVKD. The CDR3 loop spans 15 amino acids. In nucleotides, the CDR3 is TGTGCCATCAAGATGACAGGGGATATGAATTCACCCCTCCACTTT. Residues: CAIKMTGDMNSPLHF.

V is TRBV28 and J is TRBJ1-5; D is uncertain. The CDR3 is made up of 15 amino acids. The germline V and J ends were trimmed by 7 bases and 1 base, with 14 bases remaining between them. Germline V gene lookup returns CDR1 MDHEN and CDR2 SYDVKM. The CDR3 DNA follows: TGTGCCAGCATCTCTTCAGGTTACAGCAATCAGCCCCAGCATTTT. It translates to CASISSGYSNQPQHF.

The chain carries TRBV6-5 and TRBJ1-1; a possible D gene is TRBD1 (5 bases). V was shortened by 8 bases and J by 5 bases, with 15 bases between the two germline ends. Germline V gene data show CDR1 as MNHEY and CDR2 as SVGAGI. This CDR3 region has 13 residues. The CDR3 reads CASFLGGGTEAFF. The CDR3 nucleotides are TGTGCCAGCTTTTTGGGGGGAGGAACTGAAGCTTTCTTT.

The V gene is TRBV5-4, the J gene TRBJ2-7; D possibly corresponds to TRBD1 (7 bases). Germline V gene data show CDR1 as SGHNT and CDR2 as YYREEE (reference sequence). This CDR3 has 14 amino acids. With 1 base removed from V and 4 bases from J, the gap between germline ends came to 12 bases. The CDR3 region has the DNA TGTGCCAGCAGCTTGAAACAGGGGAGGTACGAGCAGTACTTC. Protein sequence: CASSLKQGRYEQYF.

The chain uses TRBV27 and TRBJ2-3; a possible D gene is TRBD2 (7 bases). Per the germline V gene, CDR1 is MNHEY and CDR2 is SMNVEV (reference sequence). The V end lost 5 bases, the J end lost 3 bases, and 15 bases lay between the germline ends. There are 15 residues in the CDR3. Here the CDR3 DNA reads TGTGCCAGCAGTCCAGGGGCGGGAGCTACAGATACGCAGTATTTT. This codes for CASSPGAGATDTQYF.

The chain is built from TRBV29-1 and TRBJ1-2; perhaps TRBD1 as D (6 bases). CDR1 and CDR2 (germline): SQVTM, ANQGSEA. Trimming removed 6 bases from V and 2 bases from J, with 16 bases in between. CDR3 length equals 14 residues. The CDR3 DNA reads as TGCAGCGTGACTAAGAACAGGGAGAACTATGGCTACACCTTC. Translated, it gives CSVTKNRENYGYTF.

The chain combines TRBV18 with TRBJ1-5; 11 bases are shared with TRBD1. V shed 0 bases and J 6 bases; nucleotides not matched to a gene: 4. Germline V gene data show CDR1 as KGHSH and CDR2 as LQKENI. The CDR3 consists of 16 residues. The CDR3 loop is CASSPPGQGAGQPQHF. The CDR3 DNA reads TGTGCCAGCTCACCACCAGGACAGGGGGCAGGTCAGCCCCAGCATTTT.

This clone was seen only once. The chain is built from TRBV9 and TRBJ2-3, with D perhaps matching TRBD2 (6 bases). The germline gives CDR1 SGDLS, CDR2 YYNGEE. The germline V and J ends were trimmed by 4 bases and 0 bases, with 12 bases remaining between them. This CDR3 spans 15 amino acids. This chain's CDR3 is CASSLGGTSTDTQYF. CDR3 bases: TGTGCCAGCAGCCTCGGGGGTACTAGCACAGATACGCAGTATTTT.

The rearrangement links TRBV28 to TRBJ2-7, with 8 bases lining up with TRBD2. This CDR3 has 14 residues. The germline V gene encodes CDR1 MDHEN and CDR2 SYDVKM. V lost 7 bases, J lost 6 bases, and 11 bases stayed unmatched. The CDR3 coding sequence is TGTGCCAGCACCGTAGCGGGGAGGGGTGGCGAGCAGTACTTC. Translation: CASTVAGRGGEQYF.

This chain uses TRBV4-1 with TRBJ1-2; D is possibly TRBD1 (5 bases). The CDR3 covers 19 residues. Germline V CDR1 and CDR2: MGHRA, YSYEKL. Trimming stripped 2 bases from V and 5 bases from J, with 27 bases between. The CDR3 DNA is TGCGCCAGCAGCCAACTCATTGGCGGGGGGGACGCCTCGGGGTATGGCTACACCTTC. Encoded protein: CASSQLIGGGDASGYGYTF.

This clone was counted a few times. The rearrangement joins TRBV3-1 (or the pseudogene TRBV3-2) to TRBJ2-7; 7 nucleotides align to TRBD1. Trimming removed 0 bases from V and 3 bases from J; junction bases left unmatched: 5. CDR1 LGHDT and CDR2 YNNKEL come from the germline V gene (reference sequence). CDR3 length equals 15 residues. The CDR3 spells CASSQDMYRGYEQYF. The CDR3 DNA reads as TGTGCCAGCAGCCAAGATATGTACAGGGGCTACGAGCAGTACTTC.

This clone occurred a few times. This chain connects TRBV5-1 to TRBJ2-7; TRBD1 matches 7 bases. CDR1 and CDR2 (germline): SGHRS, YFSETQ. J gave up 0 bases and V 2 bases, and 5 bases lay outside the gene matches. The CDR3 is 15 residues long. CDR3: CASSLSGTVSYEQYF. The DNA for the CDR3 is TGCGCCAGCAGCTTATCCGGGACAGTCTCCTACGAGCAGTACTTC.

The rearrangement uses TRBV7-6 and TRBJ2-7; the match to TRBD2 covers 7 bases. Germline-derived CDR1 and CDR2 are SGHVS and FNYEAQ. V lost 2 bases to trimming and J lost 0 bases; unmatched junction nucleotides: 13. CDR3 length: 18 amino acids. CDR3 region: CASSLRPGGRGLSYEQYF. DNA of the CDR3: TGTGCCAGCAGCTTACGGCCTGGGGGGAGGGGACTCTCCTACGAGCAGTACTTC. Looking up the rest from reference TRBV7-6 and TRBJ2-7 gives the full variable domain: GAGVSQSPRYKVTKRGQDVALRCDPISGHVSLYWYRQALGQGPEFLTYFNYEAQQDKSGLPNDRFSAERPEGSISTLTIQRTEQRDSAMYRCASSLRPGGRGLSYEQYFGPGTRLTVT.

The chain has TRBV7-9 and TRBJ1-5; D call uncertain. Trimming cost V 0 bases and J 6 bases, with 9 bases left between them. Germline CDR1 is SEHNR and CDR2 is FQNEAQ (reference sequence). This CDR3 region has 14 residues. The CDR3 DNA sequence: TGTGCCAGCAGCTTAGCGGGAGTTGGTCAGCCCCAGCATTTT. Protein: CASSLAGVGQPQHF.

The V gene is TRBV19, the J gene TRBJ1-2, with 8 bases lining up with TRBD1. This CDR3 spans 13 amino acids. The J segment lost 3 bases and the V segment lost 8 bases, leaving 5 bases of the junction unmatched. CDR1 LNHDA and CDR2 SQIVND come from the germline V gene (reference sequence). The CDR3, as DNA: TGTGCCAGTGGACAGGGTTGGGACTATGGCTACACCTTC. This sequence encodes CASGQGWDYGYTF.

V gene TRBV3-1 (or the pseudogene TRBV3-2) combines with J gene TRBJ1-2; a possible D gene is TRBD1 (5 bases). The CDR3 loop spans 15 amino acids. V was trimmed by 4 bases and J by 4 bases, leaving 16 bases between them. Germline V lookup: CDR1 LGHDT, CDR2 YNNKEL (reference sequence). In DNA form, the CDR3 reads TGTGCCAGCAGCCCCTCAATCGGGGGGTCCTATGGCTACACCTTC. It encodes CASSPSIGGSYGYTF.

The chain uses TRBV19 and TRBJ1-5; D is perhaps TRBD1 (6 bases). CDR1 is LNHDA, CDR2 SQIVND, per germline (reference sequence). The ends were cut back, 5 bases at V and 4 bases at J, with 15 bases in the middle. This CDR3 spans 15 amino acids. The CDR3 sequence: CASSQQATGNQPQHF. The CDR3 DNA sequence: TGTGCCAGTAGTCAGCAGGCCACAGGGAATCAGCCCCAGCATTTT.

The chain recombines TRBV19 with TRBJ1-3, with 7 bases that match TRBD1. Germline values: CDR1 LNHDA, CDR2 SQIVND (reference sequence). V was pared by 5 bases and J by 2 bases, with 6 bases of the junction left unmatched. CDR3 length equals 15 residues. CDR3 residues: CASSLTGFAGNTIYF. The CDR3 DNA reads TGTGCCAGTAGTCTGACAGGGTTCGCTGGAAACACCATATATTTT.

This clone has a handful of counts. The V call is TRBV6-5, the J call TRBJ1-1; D is ambiguous. Germline values: CDR1 MNHEY, CDR2 SVGAGI. V was trimmed by 2 bases and J by 6 bases, leaving 19 bases between them. CDR3 length: 16 residues. Here the CDR3 reads CASSYRSPGRGSEAFF. CDR3 nucleotide sequence: TGTGCCAGCAGTTACCGAAGCCCGGGCCGAGGGTCTGAAGCTTTCTTT.

The rearrangement links TRBV6-6 to TRBJ2-5, with 9 bases identical to TRBD2. J gave up 0 bases and V 8 bases, and 4 bases lay outside the gene matches. The CDR3 totals 14 residues. The germline V gene has CDR1 MNHNY and CDR2 SVGAGI (reference sequence). The CDR3 DNA sequence: TGTGCCAGCGGGAGCGGGGGGTACCAAGAGACCCAGTACTTC. Residues: CASGSGGYQETQYF.